The 21 T cell receptor beta chains in this list originate from one sample, sequenced in a study of control samples from healthy donors and cancer patients (dated by TCRdb to the early 2020s). The library was made by the immunoSEQ multiplex PCR assay. TCRdb's version of the immuneACCESS table is confined to in-frame rearrangements and falls short of the full clone set. An unresolved V gene accounts for under half of the shortfall where checked; the remainder is of unknown origin. Present in this sample are 150,000 to 200,000 clones, about 86% of which were seen just once. The top ten hold approximately 4.9% of the sample. Sequencing was done on a sample of blood. These receptors were obtained from a woman in her twenties or thirties in good health.

This chain links TRBV7-9 with TRBJ2-3, with D possibly being TRBD1 or TRBD2 (5 bases each). The length of the CDR3 is 13 residues. V was cut by 4 bases and J by 6 bases, with 11 bases left in between. Germline-derived CDR1 and CDR2 are SEHNR and FQNEAQ (reference sequence). The CDR3 nucleotides read TGTGCCAGCAGCTCCCCCAGGGACGATACGCAGTATTTT. Translation: CASSSPRDDTQYF.

This clone has a handful of counts. The chain links TRBV19 to TRBJ1-3; D may be TRBD1 (6 bases). CDR3 length equals 15 residues. Between the trimmed V and J ends, which lost 6 bases and 0 bases, there was a span of 12 bases. Germline assignment: CDR1 LNHDA and CDR2 SQIVND (reference sequence). Here the CDR3 reads CASSPGASSGNTIYF. The CDR3 DNA reads TGTGCCAGTAGCCCAGGGGCCTCCTCTGGAAACACCATATATTTT.

The J gene is TRBJ2-4, the V gene TRBV19; 7 bases agree with TRBD1. V lost 6 bases, J lost 5 bases, and 4 bases stayed unmatched. Germline V lookup: CDR1 LNHDA, CDR2 SQIVND (reference sequence). The CDR3 extends over 13 amino acids. The CDR3 here is CASRRDSENIQYF. The CDR3 DNA reads TGTGCCAGTAGACGGGACAGCGAAAACATTCAGTACTTC. The variable domain in full, with the rest retrieved from reference TRBV19 and TRBJ2-4, is DGGITQSPKYLFRKEGQNVTLSCEQNLNHDAMYWYRQDPGQGLRLIYYSQIVNDFQKGDIAEGYSVSREKKESFPLTVTSAQKNPTAFYLCASRRDSENIQYFGAGTRLSVL.

The chain uses TRBV24-1 and TRBJ2-3; TRBD1 matches at 7 bases. Trimming cost V 4 bases and J 2 bases; bases outside gene matches: 8. This CDR3 is 16 amino acids long. The germline V gene encodes CDR1 KGHDR and CDR2 SFDVKD. The CDR3 protein is CATSETTGAYTDTQYF. The CDR3 DNA sequence: TGTGCCACCAGTGAGACCACAGGGGCATACACAGATACGCAGTATTTT.

The J gene is TRBJ1-2, the V gene TRBV5-1, with 12 positions matching TRBD1. Unmatched junction bases numbered 6, after V lost 4 bases and J lost 8 bases. This CDR3 has 14 amino acids. The V gene's germline CDR1 is SGHRS and CDR2 YFSETQ. The CDR3, as DNA: TGCGCCAGCAGCGTGGGACAGGGGGCGAGGGGCTACACCTTC. This gives the protein CASSVGQGARGYTF.

This clone was observed many times. This sequence joins TRBV28 and TRBJ1-2; 9 bases match TRBD1. Trimming cost V 4 bases and J 4 bases; bases outside gene matches: 4. CDR3 length: 14 residues. The germline V gene has CDR1 MDHEN and CDR2 SYDVKM. The CDR3 sequence is CASSYGTGTYGYTF. CDR3 DNA: TGTGCCAGCAGTTATGGGACAGGGACCTATGGCTACACCTTC.

The V gene is TRBV6-5, the J gene TRBJ2-7; 8 bases fit TRBD1. V was pared by 7 bases and J by 9 bases, with 11 bases of the junction left unmatched. This CDR3 region has 13 residues. The germline CDR1 and CDR2 sequences are MNHEY and SVGAGI. CDR3 sequence: CASIENRGLGQYF. In DNA, the CDR3 is TGTGCCAGCATCGAAAACAGGGGGTTGGGGCAGTACTTC.

The genes are TRBV11-3 and TRBJ2-2; 8 nucleotides line up with TRBD1. In germline, CDR1 is SGHNT, CDR2 YENEEA. CDR3 length: 12 residues. J gave up 6 bases and V 6 bases, and 0 bases lay outside the gene matches. CDR3 amino acids: CASRTGAGELFF. CDR3 DNA sequence: TGTGCCAGCAGGACAGGGGCCGGGGAGCTGTTTTTT.

The rearrangement joins TRBV29-1 to TRBJ2-6; 8 bases align to TRBD1. The CDR3 spans 16 residues. Germline-derived CDR1 and CDR2 are SQVTM and ANQGSEA. The J segment lost 2 bases and the V segment lost 3 bases, leaving 6 bases of the junction unmatched. The CDR3 bases are TGCAGCGTTGAGAGCCAGGGGGCGCCTGGGGCCAACGTCCTGACTTTC. It specifies CSVESQGAPGANVLTF.

The rearrangement uses TRBV6-5 and TRBJ1-2; possible D gene TRBD1, 6 bases. Trimming shortened V by 8 bases and J by 6 bases, and 13 bases separated the two germline ends. Germline lookup yields CDR1 MNHEY and CDR2 SVGAGI. The CDR3 is 12 residues long. The CDR3 DNA is TGTGCCAGCGAGGGAAAGGGGGATGGCTACACCTTC. It translates to CASEGKGDGYTF.

The V gene is TRBV30, the J gene TRBJ2-7, with 15 bases lining up with TRBD2. V trimming: 3 bases; J trimming: 3 bases; junction bases outside the gene matches: 18. CDR3 length equals 20 residues. In germline, CDR1 is GTSNPN, CDR2 SVGIG (reference sequence). CDR3 in amino acids: CAWSHTGTSGGPKANYEQYV. As DNA, the CDR3 is TGTGCCTGGAGCCACACCGGGACTAGCGGGGGGCCCAAAGCTAACTACGAGCAGTACGTC.

The chain employs TRBV7-9 and TRBJ2-5; no clear D. The V and J ends lost 4 bases and 1 base respectively, with 13 bases between them. From germline, CDR1 is SEHNR and CDR2 FQNEAQ (reference sequence). The CDR3 runs to 15 residues. Here the CDR3 reads CASSSPVGIQETQYF. The CDR3, as DNA: TGTGCCAGCAGCTCCCCGGTTGGGATCCAAGAGACCCAGTACTTC.

This clone was recorded a few times. The V gene is TRBV19, the J gene TRBJ2-5; D is undetermined. The V gene's germline CDR1 is LNHDA and CDR2 SQIVND (reference sequence). V dropped 4 bases and J dropped 1 base, with 4 bases sitting between them. The CDR3 is made up of 12 amino acids. Here the CDR3 DNA reads TGTGCCAGTAGTACGTTCCAAGAGACCCAGTACTTC. Its translation: CASSTFQETQYF.

This rearrangement joins TRBV3-1 (or the pseudogene TRBV3-2) to TRBJ2-3; 9 nucleotides match TRBD1. This CDR3 is built from 15 residues. V lost 4 bases, J lost 0 bases, and 2 bases stayed unmatched. Germline V gives CDR1 LGHDT, CDR2 YNNKEL (reference sequence). The CDR3 nucleotides read TGTGCCAGCAGCCCGACAGGGGGTAGCACAGATACGCAGTATTTT. Translated: CASSPTGGSTDTQYF.

This chain connects TRBV10-3 to TRBJ2-5; D is uncertain. Looked up from germline, CDR1 is ENHRY and CDR2 is SYGVKD. The length of the CDR3 is 11 residues. The V end lost 8 bases, the J end lost 5 bases, and 9 bases lay between the germline ends. CDR3 DNA: TGTGCCATCGCCTCGGCTGAGACCCAGTACTTC. Amino acids: CAIASAETQYF.

This clone was counted once. CDR3 in DNA: TGTGCCTCTAGGGCCCCAGGGTATAGCAATCAGCCCCAGCATTTT. It codes for CASRAPGYSNQPQHF. This chain links TRBV28 with TRBJ1-5, with a tentative D call TRBD1 (5 bases). The CDR3 runs to 15 residues. Germline V lookup: CDR1 MDHEN, CDR2 SYDVKM. The V end lost 11 bases, the J end lost 0 bases, and 17 bases lay between the germline ends. Filled out from reference TRBV28 and TRBJ1-5, the complete variable domain reads DVKVTQSSRYLVKRTGEKVFLECVQDMDHENMFWYRQDPGLGLRLIYFSYDVKMKEKGDIPEGYSVSREKKERFSLILESASTNQTSMYLCASRAPGYSNQPQHFGDGTRLSIL.

This CDR3 reads CASTPDEAAPRSEQYF. The CDR3 coding sequence is TGTGCCAGTACCCCTGATGAGGCAGCCCCTCGGAGCGAGCAGTACTTC. The V and J genes are TRBV19 and TRBJ2-7, with D unclear. CDR1 LNHDA and CDR2 SQIVND come from the germline V gene (reference sequence). The CDR3 totals 16 residues. Trimming left V 7 bases short and J 6 bases short, with 25 bases between.

The rearrangement uses TRBV5-1 and TRBJ1-1, with 8 bases aligning to TRBD1. The CDR3 spans 13 residues. With 6 bases clipped from V and 3 bases from J, the junction kept 4 bases outside the gene matches. Looked up from germline, CDR1 is SGHRS and CDR2 is YFSETQ. The CDR3, as DNA: TGCGCCAGCACTCAACAGGGGGACACTGAAGCTTTCTTT. Protein product: CASTQQGDTEAFF.

This clone was recorded only once. The gene calls are TRBV4-1 and TRBJ1-3; D unresolved. There are 12 residues in the CDR3. Trimming removed 10 bases at V and 1 base at J, with 8 bases between. Looked up from germline, CDR1 is MGHRA and CDR2 is YSYEKL. The CDR3 loop is CATRDSGNTIYF. The CDR3 coding sequence is TGCGCCACTAGGGATTCTGGAAACACCATATATTTT.

This clone came up once. The V gene is TRBV15, the J gene TRBJ2-1; 11 bases line up with TRBD1. The CDR3 extends over 17 amino acids. Per germline, CDR1 LNHNV and CDR2 YYDKDF (reference sequence). The V segment lost 0 bases and the J segment 7 bases; nucleotides outside the gene matches: 8. DNA of the CDR3: TGTGCCACCAGCAGAGATCTTCCTGGGACAGGGGGTAATGAGCAGTTCTTC. Translating gives CATSRDLPGTGGNEQFF.

This chain uses TRBV5-8 with TRBJ1-3; D possibly corresponds to TRBD1 (5 bases). The CDR3 totals 18 residues. Trimming pared 5 bases from V and 0 bases from J, leaving 21 bases between. Germline assignment: CDR1 SGHTS and CDR2 YDEGEE. CDR3 DNA: TGTGCCAGCAGAAACCGGGACGGCGCTGACCTCTCTGGAAACACCATATATTTT. It codes for CASRNRDGADLSGNTIYF.